This entry describes one TCR beta chain. The target antigen is unknown. Germline CDR1 is MNHEY and CDR2 is SVGAGI. This CDR3 is 15 amino acids long. Trimming cost V 6 bases and J 2 bases; bases outside gene matches: 4. The data stem from a study of blood T cells in healthy people across ages. Each donor supplied approximately 10 milliliters of peripheral blood. Regarding the study as a whole: A roughly linear fall in TCR beta diversity per million T cells was seen with increasing age. The lack of PBMC sorting stopped any conclusive naive versus antigen-experienced comparison.

The authors ran a second PCR of roughly 6 to 12 cycles using a sample-barcoded 5' primer and a J-beta primer mix. Tags on each cDNA molecule came from a template-switch adaptor with 12 random nucleotides. TCRdb recomputed calls from the 5' RACE reads with MiXCR, one row per CDR3 protein. This repertoire shows around 1,800,000 distinct CDR3 sequences, approximately 40% found once; its top ten account for 23%. This TCR came from a human donor in good health. This sequence joins TRBV6-5 and TRBJ2-1; 10 positions match TRBD1. Sequences were obtained from blood. The CDR3 loop is CASRTGTGAYNEQFF. The CDR3 DNA reads TGTGCCAGCAGGACCGGGACAGGGGCCTACAATGAGCAGTTCTTC.